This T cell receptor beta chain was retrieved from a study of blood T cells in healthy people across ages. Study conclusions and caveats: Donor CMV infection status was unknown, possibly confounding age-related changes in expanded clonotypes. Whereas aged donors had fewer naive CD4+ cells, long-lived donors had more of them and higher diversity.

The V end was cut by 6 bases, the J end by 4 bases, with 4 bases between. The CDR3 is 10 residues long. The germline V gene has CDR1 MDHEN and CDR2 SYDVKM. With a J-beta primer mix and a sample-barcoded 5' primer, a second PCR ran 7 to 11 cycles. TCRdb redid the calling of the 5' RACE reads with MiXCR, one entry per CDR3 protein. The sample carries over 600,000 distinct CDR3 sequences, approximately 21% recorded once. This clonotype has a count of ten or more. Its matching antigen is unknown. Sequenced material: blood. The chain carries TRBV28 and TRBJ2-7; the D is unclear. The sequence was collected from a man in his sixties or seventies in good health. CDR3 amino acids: CASRSYEQYF. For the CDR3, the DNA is TGTGCCAGCAGGAGTTACGAGCAGTACTTC.